The 30 T cell receptor beta chains given below trace back to one sample, sequenced in a study of T-cell reconstitution after alpha-beta-depleted transplantation in children. Unique molecular identifiers were incorporated into the prepared TCRbeta library. One entry per CDR3 protein results from TCRdb running MiXCR on the PCR reads. The sample has fewer than 1 million distinct CDR3 sequences, 16% seen once; the top ten hold about 4.6%. Sequencing used PBMCs, mostly from graft donor cells, obtained 360 days after TCRalphabeta/CD19-depleted stem cell transplant. Source of these receptors: a male patient under 18 who had a stem cell transplant for acute lymphoblastic leukemia, so the T cells may come from the graft donor.

This clonotype was seen at least ten times. The V call is TRBV2, the J call TRBJ2-1; TRBD1 might be the D (5 bases). The CDR3 has 14 residues. V lost 7 bases and J lost 7, with 17 bases in between. CDR1 and CDR2 from the germline V gene are SNHLY and FYNNEI. CDR3 amino acids: CASIRQGKGNEQFF. CDR3 coding DNA: TGTGCCAGCATAAGGCAGGGAAAGGGGAATGAGCAGTTCTTC. Filled out from reference TRBV2 and TRBJ2-1, the complete variable domain reads EPEVTQTPSHQVTQMGQEVILRCVPISNHLYFYWYRQILGQKVEFLVSFYNNEISEKSEIFDDQFSVERPDGSNFTLKIRSTKLEDSAMYFCASIRQGKGNEQFFGPGTRLTVL.

The rearrangement joins TRBV6-1 to TRBJ2-1; 8 bases fit TRBD2. V trimming: 9 bases; J trimming: 0 bases; junction bases outside the gene matches: 4. This CDR3 is built from 14 residues. From germline, CDR1 is MNHNS and CDR2 SASEGT. The CDR3 sequence is CARKRGSSYNEQFF. CDR3 sequence (DNA): TGTGCCAGAAAGCGGGGGAGCTCCTACAATGAGCAGTTCTTC.

As regards this clonotype: This may be a read error: a much more frequent sequence differs by one nucleotide. This rearrangement joins TRBV5-4 to TRBJ2-7; the D gene is possibly TRBD1 (6 bases). The CDR3 runs 13 residues. Deletions cut 4 bases from V and 6 bases from J, with 14 bases between. The germline V gene has CDR1 SGHNT and CDR2 YYREEE (reference sequence). CDR3 DNA: TGTGCCAGCAGCATCGGACAGCTTTGCGAGCAGTACTTC. This encodes CASSIGQLCEQYF.

V gene TRBV7-3 combines with J gene TRBJ2-1; D remains ambiguous. V was shortened by 1 base and J by 0 bases, with 7 bases between the two germline ends. This CDR3 has 15 residues. CDR1 and CDR2 (germline): SGHTA, FQGTGA. CDR3 amino acids: CASSLIHSSYNEQFF. The CDR3 DNA follows: TGTGCCAGCAGCTTAATTCATAGCTCCTACAATGAGCAGTTCTTC.

The chain couples TRBV11-2 to TRBJ2-1; no reliable D call. Germline V gene sequence: CDR1 SGHAT, CDR2 FQNNGV. This CDR3 comprises 12 residues. The V end lost 3 bases, the J end lost 9 bases, and 9 bases lay between the germline ends. Here the CDR3 DNA reads TGTGCCAGCAGCTTCGAAAGCCGTGAGCAGTTCTTC. As protein: CASSFESREQFF.

The gene calls are TRBV28 and TRBJ1-4, with unresolved D. CDR1 is MDHEN, CDR2 SYDVKM, per germline. The CDR3 loop spans 19 amino acids. Trimming took off 3 bases at V and 0 bases at J, with 20 bases between the two ends. CDR3 nucleotides: TGTGCCAGCAGTTTGACCAGGAGTACCTTAGGTGCAACTAATGAAAAACTGTTTTTT. Amino acids: CASSLTRSTLGATNEKLFF.

J is TRBJ2-1 and V is TRBV2; 7 bases align to TRBD2. The CDR3 is 17 amino acids. Germline V gene lookup returns CDR1 SNHLY and CDR2 FYNNEI. After removal of 7 bases from V and 2 bases from J, the junction contained 14 bases not matched to a gene. The CDR3 bases are TGTGCCAGCAAGCCAATGACCGGGACTAACCCCTACAATGAGCAGTTCTTC. Protein: CASKPMTGTNPYNEQFF.

The V call is TRBV29-1, the J call TRBJ2-6; a possible D gene is TRBD1 (7 bases). CDR1 SQVTM and CDR2 ANQGSEA come from the germline V gene. The CDR3 totals 17 residues. Trimming shortened V by 6 bases and J by 0 bases, and 18 bases separated the two germline ends. CDR3 residues: CSVGGGQVTSGANVLTF. The CDR3, as DNA: TGCAGCGTGGGGGGCGGACAGGTAACCTCTGGGGCCAACGTCCTGACTTTC.

The CDR3: CASSLTRQGAINEQFF. The CDR3 region has the DNA TGTGCCAGCAGCTTAACGAGACAGGGGGCTATCAATGAGCAGTTCTTC. The rearrangement uses TRBV7-3 and TRBJ2-1; 10 bases agree with TRBD1. Germline V gene sequence: CDR1 SGHTA, CDR2 FQGTGA. This CDR3 is 16 amino acids long. The ends lost 0 bases at V and 6 bases at J; junction bases unmatched: 5.

The chain is built from TRBV18 and TRBJ2-6; no firm D call. The CDR3 is made up of 14 amino acids. The V gene's germline CDR1 is KGHSH and CDR2 LQKENI. Trimming pared 4 bases from V and 2 bases from J, leaving 6 bases between. The chain's CDR3 is CASSLRTGANVLTF. The DNA of the CDR3 is TGTGCCAGCTCACTTAGAACTGGGGCCAACGTCCTGACTTTC. The variable domain in full, completed from reference TRBV18 and TRBJ2-6, reads NAGVMQNPRHLVRRRGQEARLRCSPMKGHSHVYWYRQLPEEGLKFMVYLQKENIIDESGMPKERFSAEFPKEGPSILRIQQVVRGDSAAYFCASSLRTGANVLTFGAGSRLTVL.

The chain carries TRBV9 and TRBJ2-5, with 10 bases identical to TRBD2. CDR3 length: 16 residues. J was trimmed by 5 bases and V by 0 bases; bases with no gene match: 7. In germline, CDR1 is SGDLS, CDR2 YYNGEE. CDR3 sequence (DNA): TGTGCCAGCAGCGTAGCTGGAGCGGGAGGGCCGGAGACCCAGTACTTC. This encodes CASSVAGAGGPETQYF.

The CDR3 region has the DNA TGTGCCAGCAGCGACAGACACAGCCCTCAAGATACGCAGTATTTT. Translated: CASSDRHSPQDTQYF. The chain employs TRBV9 and TRBJ2-3; D is ambiguous. Trimming pared 3 bases from V and 5 bases from J, leaving 16 bases between. CDR1 is SGDLS and CDR2 is YYNGEE in the germline V gene. The CDR3 consists of 15 residues.

This rearrangement joins TRBV5-1 to TRBJ2-1; D gene uncertain. V gave up 2 bases and J gave up 12 bases, with 15 bases separating them. The germline CDR1 and CDR2 sequences are SGHRS and YFSETQ. The CDR3 consists of 13 residues. The CDR3 is CASSLVQVSGQFF. For the CDR3, the DNA is TGCGCCAGCAGCTTAGTTCAGGTTTCTGGGCAGTTCTTC.

This clonotype has more than one count but fewer than ten. Written as DNA, the CDR3 is TGCGCCAGCAGCTTGCGCCCCCCTACAGGGGAGGCGAGTACTTTCTTT. Translated: CASSLRPPTGEASTFF. The rearrangement uses TRBV5-1 and TRBJ1-1, with 7 nucleotides matching TRBD1. This CDR3 has 16 residues. The germline V gene encodes CDR1 SGHRS and CDR2 YFSETQ. Trimming at V came to 1 base and at J to 12 bases, leaving 18 bases not matched to a gene.

The chain is built from TRBV15 and TRBJ2-7; TRBD1 matches at 10 bases. Germline CDR1 and CDR2: LNHNV and YYDKDF (reference sequence). Trimming removed 4 bases from V and 5 bases from J; junction bases left unmatched: 14. This CDR3 is built from 17 residues. The CDR3 region is CATSKTGGYTSGNEQYF. The CDR3, as DNA: TGTGCCACCAGCAAGACAGGGGGCTATACCTCCGGTAACGAGCAGTACTTC.

At least ten counts were recorded for this clonotype. V usage is TRBV5-1 and J usage is TRBJ2-7; 7 bases are a match to TRBD1. The germline V gene has CDR1 SGHRS and CDR2 YFSETQ. The CDR3 consists of 14 residues. V was pared by 4 bases and J by 6 bases, with 10 bases of the junction left unmatched. CDR3 bases: TGCGCCAGCAGCGACGTACGCCAGGGGGTCGAGCAGTACTTC. This sequence encodes CASSDVRQGVEQYF.

This clonotype was seen more than once but under ten times. This sequence joins TRBV6-5 and TRBJ2-5, with TRBD1 matching 8 bases. V gave up 2 bases and J gave up 3 bases; unmatched junction bases: 8. Germline CDR1 reads MNHEY; CDR2 reads SVGAGI. The CDR3 sequence is 16 residues long. The CDR3 bases are TGTGCCAGCAGTTACGGAGCAGGGGGCTGGGAAGAGACCCAGTACTTC. It specifies CASSYGAGGWEETQYF.

With regard to this clonotype: Germline is not matched at one junction end, which may reflect a read error. The CDR3 DNA sequence: TGTGCCAGCAGTTTGGGACTAGCGGATAATACCAAAAACATTCAGTACTTC. Translated, it gives CASSLGLADNTKNIQYF. The J gene is TRBJ2-4, the V gene TRBV5-6; 11 bases match TRBD2. From germline, CDR1 is SGHDT and CDR2 YYEEEE. The CDR3 consists of 17 residues.

This sequence joins TRBV4-1 and TRBJ2-3; the match to TRBD2 covers 8 bases. This CDR3 is built from 15 residues. CDR1 is MGHRA, CDR2 YSYEKL, per germline. After removal of 5 bases from V and 1 base from J, the junction contained 5 bases not matched to a gene. The CDR3 sequence: CASSLAGYGTDTQYF. As DNA, the CDR3 is TGCGCCAGCAGCTTAGCGGGATATGGCACAGATACGCAGTATTTT.

This clonotype showed up just a few times. The CDR3 sequence is CSVAVAGKGNIQYF. The CDR3, as DNA: TGCAGCGTTGCCGTAGCGGGAAAAGGCAACATTCAGTACTTC. The J gene is TRBJ2-4, the V gene TRBV29-1; TRBD2 agrees at 8 bases. V dropped 4 bases and J dropped 7; count of bases not matched to a gene: 9. The CDR3 consists of 14 residues. The germline V gene has CDR1 SQVTM and CDR2 ANQGSEA.

The chain couples TRBV10-1 to TRBJ2-3; D gene ambiguous. The CDR3 covers 13 residues. CDR1 and CDR2 from the germline V gene are WNHNN and SYGVQD (reference sequence). V was clipped by 7 bases and J by 2 bases, with 10 bases between them. The CDR3 reads CASTRSTTDTQYF. CDR3 DNA sequence: TGCGCCAGCACCAGGTCCACCACAGATACGCAGTATTTT.

This clonotype appeared a few times. The chain combines TRBV20-1 with TRBJ2-7, with a possible D match to TRBD1 (6 bases). The CDR3 has 12 residues. V was pared by 3 bases and J by 3 bases, with 9 bases between. Germline V CDR1 and CDR2: DFQATT, SNEGSKA (reference sequence). The CDR3 reads CSASKQGYEQYF. Written as DNA, the CDR3 is TGCAGTGCTAGCAAACAGGGCTACGAGCAGTACTTC.

There are a few counts of this clonotype. This chain joins TRBV12-3 or TRBV12-4 and TRBJ2-4; 7 bases align to TRBD1. Trimming removed 6 bases from V and 5 bases from J; junction bases left unmatched: 13. The CDR3 is 16 residues long. CDR3 nucleotides: TGTGCCAGCAGCTCCGGGACAGCCTCGAGGGAAAACATTCAGTACTTC. Amino acid sequence: CASSSGTASRENIQYF.

This clonotype appeared a few times. The chain is built from TRBV3-1 and TRBJ2-4, with D tentatively TRBD1 (5 bases). V shed 0 bases and J shed 1 base, with 13 bases lying between them. The germline V gene encodes CDR1 LGHDT and CDR2 YNNKEL (reference sequence). This CDR3 region has 17 residues. The DNA of the CDR3 is TGTGCCAGCAGCCAAGATGGGTCAGGGTGGGCCAAAAACATTCAGTACTTC. This sequence encodes CASSQDGSGWAKNIQYF.

The J gene is TRBJ2-3, the V gene TRBV12-3 or TRBV12-4; 12 positions match TRBD2. The CDR3 length is 16 residues. The trim removed 6 bases at V and 6 bases at J, leaving 10 bases unmatched. Here the CDR3 DNA reads TGTGCCAGCAGCACCGGGCTAGCGGGAGGGCCGGATACGCAGTATTTT. It codes for CASSTGLAGGPDTQYF.

The chain uses TRBV5-1 and TRBJ2-4; either TRBD1 or TRBD2 may supply D (6 bases each). Germline CDR1 reads SGHRS; CDR2 reads YFSETQ. Trimming shortened V by 0 bases and J by 2 bases, and 9 bases separated the two germline ends. This CDR3 has 15 amino acids. The CDR3 DNA sequence: TGCGCCAGCAGCTTGGCCGGGGGCCCCAAAAACATTCAGTACTTC. It is translated as CASSLAGGPKNIQYF.

The V gene is TRBV7-6, the J gene TRBJ2-7; 7 bases align to TRBD1. V lost 4 bases and J lost 3; bases outside the gene matches: 9. Per germline, CDR1 SGHVS and CDR2 FNYEAQ. This CDR3 contains 15 residues. In DNA form, the CDR3 reads TGTGCCAGCAGCTCGGGACAGCTAGGGCGCTACGAGCAGTACTTC. Translating it yields CASSSGQLGRYEQYF.

This chain connects TRBV4-2 to TRBJ1-2, with D maybe TRBD1 (5 bases). Trimming left V 1 base short and J 3 bases short, with 12 bases between. Germline V gene lookup returns CDR1 LGHNA and CDR2 YNFKEQ. The CDR3 is made up of 15 amino acids. CDR3 sequence (DNA): TGTGCCAGCAGCCAAGTGTTGGCAGGGCACTATGGCTACACCTTC. This encodes CASSQVLAGHYGYTF.

The J gene is TRBJ2-3, the V gene TRBV20-1; D possibly uses TRBD1 or TRBD2 (6 bases each). The germline V gene encodes CDR1 DFQATT and CDR2 SNEGSKA (reference sequence). The CDR3 is made up of 16 amino acids. V was clipped by 6 bases and J by 8 bases, with 27 bases between them. The chain's CDR3 is CSAPSGGLVLEGTQYF. The CDR3 nucleotides read TGCAGTGCGCCGTCCGGGGGCCTGGTACTCGAGGGTACGCAGTATTTT.

This chain links TRBV20-1 with TRBJ2-7; 9 nucleotides agree with TRBD2. The CDR3 is 16 amino acids. Trimming removed 4 bases from V and 2 bases from J; junction bases left unmatched: 12. Looked up from germline, CDR1 is DFQATT and CDR2 is SNEGSKA (reference sequence). The CDR3 nucleotides are TGCAGTGCTATCCGTCTGACTAGCGGTGATCCCTACGAGCAGTACTTC. Encoded protein: CSAIRLTSGDPYEQYF.